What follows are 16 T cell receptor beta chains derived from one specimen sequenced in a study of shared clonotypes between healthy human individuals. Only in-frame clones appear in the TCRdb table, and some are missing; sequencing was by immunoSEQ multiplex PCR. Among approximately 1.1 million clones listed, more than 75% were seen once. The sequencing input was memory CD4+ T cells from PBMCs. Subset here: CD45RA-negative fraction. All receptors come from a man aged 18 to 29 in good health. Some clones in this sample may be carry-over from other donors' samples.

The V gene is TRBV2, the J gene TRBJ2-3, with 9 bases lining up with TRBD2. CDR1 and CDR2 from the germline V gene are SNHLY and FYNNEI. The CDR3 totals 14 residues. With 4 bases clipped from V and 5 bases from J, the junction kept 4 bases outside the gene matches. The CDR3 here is CASSVAGGQDTQYF. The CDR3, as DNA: TGTGCCAGCAGTGTCGCGGGAGGGCAAGATACGCAGTATTTT.

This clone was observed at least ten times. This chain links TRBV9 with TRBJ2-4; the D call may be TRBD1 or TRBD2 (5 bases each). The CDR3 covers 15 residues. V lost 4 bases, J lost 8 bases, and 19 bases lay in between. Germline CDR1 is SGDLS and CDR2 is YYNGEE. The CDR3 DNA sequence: TGTGCCAGCAGCCCCAGCCCCGGGACGCAGCACATTCAGTACTTC. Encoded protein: CASSPSPGTQHIQYF.

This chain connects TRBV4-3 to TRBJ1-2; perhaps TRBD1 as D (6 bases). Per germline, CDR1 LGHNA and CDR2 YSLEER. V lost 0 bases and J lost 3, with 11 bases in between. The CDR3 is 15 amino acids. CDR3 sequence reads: CASSQDNRADYGYTF. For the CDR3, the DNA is TGCGCCAGCAGCCAAGATAACAGGGCGGACTATGGCTACACCTTC.

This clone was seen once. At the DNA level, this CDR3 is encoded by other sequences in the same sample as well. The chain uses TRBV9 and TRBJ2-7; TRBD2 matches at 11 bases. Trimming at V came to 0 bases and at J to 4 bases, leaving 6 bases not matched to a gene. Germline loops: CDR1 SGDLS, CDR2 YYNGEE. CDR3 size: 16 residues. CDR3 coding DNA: TGTGCCAGCAGCGTAGATGGAACTAGCGGGAGTTACGAGCAGTACTTC. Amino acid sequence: CASSVDGTSGSYEQYF. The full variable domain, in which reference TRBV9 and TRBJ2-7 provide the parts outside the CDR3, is DSGVTQTPKHLITATGQRVTLRCSPRSGDLSVYWYQQSLDQGLQFLIQYYNGEERAKGNILERFSAQQFPDLHSELNLSSLELGDSALYFCASSVDGTSGSYEQYFGPGTRLTVT.

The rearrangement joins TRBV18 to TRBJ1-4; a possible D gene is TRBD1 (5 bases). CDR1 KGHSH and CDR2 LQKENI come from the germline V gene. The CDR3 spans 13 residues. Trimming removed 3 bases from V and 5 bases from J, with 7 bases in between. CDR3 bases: TGTGCCAGCTCACCCGAGGGGAATGAAAAACTGTTTTTT. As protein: CASSPEGNEKLFF.

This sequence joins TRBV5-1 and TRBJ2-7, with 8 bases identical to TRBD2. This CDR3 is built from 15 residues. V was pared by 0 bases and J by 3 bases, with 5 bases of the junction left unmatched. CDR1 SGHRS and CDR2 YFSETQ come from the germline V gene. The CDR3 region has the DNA TGCGCCAGCAGCTTGGCCACCGGGAGGGTCTACGAGCAGTACTTC. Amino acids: CASSLATGRVYEQYF.

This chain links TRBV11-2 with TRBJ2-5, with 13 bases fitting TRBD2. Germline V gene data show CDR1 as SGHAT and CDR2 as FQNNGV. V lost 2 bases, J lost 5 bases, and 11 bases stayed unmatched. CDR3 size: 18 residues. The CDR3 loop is CASSLFRTSGRPGETQYF. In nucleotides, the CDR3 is TGTGCCAGCAGCTTATTCCGGACTAGCGGGAGACCCGGGGAGACCCAGTACTTC.

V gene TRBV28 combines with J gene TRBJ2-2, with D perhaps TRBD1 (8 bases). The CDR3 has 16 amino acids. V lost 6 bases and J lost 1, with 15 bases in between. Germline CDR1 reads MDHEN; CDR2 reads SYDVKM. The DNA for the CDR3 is TGTGCCAGCAGCCCGAACAGGGGGGGGAACACCGGGGAGCTGTTTTTT. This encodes CASSPNRGGNTGELFF.

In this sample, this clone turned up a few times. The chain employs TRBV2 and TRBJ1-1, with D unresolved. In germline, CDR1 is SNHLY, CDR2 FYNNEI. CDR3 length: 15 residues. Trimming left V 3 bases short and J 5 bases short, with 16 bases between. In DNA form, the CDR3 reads TGTGCCAGCAGTGAGTATGAGCAGAACCTAACTGAAGCTTTCTTT. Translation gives CASSEYEQNLTEAFF.

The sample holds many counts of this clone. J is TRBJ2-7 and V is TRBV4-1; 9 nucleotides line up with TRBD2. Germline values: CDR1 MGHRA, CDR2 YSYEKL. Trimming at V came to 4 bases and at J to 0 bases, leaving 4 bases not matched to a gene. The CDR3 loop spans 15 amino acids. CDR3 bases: TGCGCCAGCAGCCCCCGACTAGCGGCCTCCTACGAGCAGTACTTC. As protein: CASSPRLAASYEQYF.

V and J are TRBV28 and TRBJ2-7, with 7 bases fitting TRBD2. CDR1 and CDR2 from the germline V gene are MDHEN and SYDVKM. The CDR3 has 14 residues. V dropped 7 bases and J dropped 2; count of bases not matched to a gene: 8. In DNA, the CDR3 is TGTGCCAGCATCCACCGGGGGGTAACCTACGAGCAGTACTTC. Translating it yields CASIHRGVTYEQYF.

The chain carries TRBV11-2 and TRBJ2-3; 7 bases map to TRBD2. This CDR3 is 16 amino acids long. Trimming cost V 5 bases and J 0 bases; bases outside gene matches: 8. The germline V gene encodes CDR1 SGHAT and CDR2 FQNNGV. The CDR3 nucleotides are TGTGCCAGCAGCCCGATGGGGGGGATTAGCACAGATACGCAGTATTTT. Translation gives CASSPMGGISTDTQYF. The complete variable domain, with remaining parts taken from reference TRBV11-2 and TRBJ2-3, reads EAGVAQSPRYKIIEKRQSVAFWCNPISGHATLYWYQQILGQGPKLLIQFQNNGVVDDSQLPKDRFSAERLKGVDSTLKIQPAKLEDSAVYLCASSPMGGISTDTQYFGPGTRLTVL.

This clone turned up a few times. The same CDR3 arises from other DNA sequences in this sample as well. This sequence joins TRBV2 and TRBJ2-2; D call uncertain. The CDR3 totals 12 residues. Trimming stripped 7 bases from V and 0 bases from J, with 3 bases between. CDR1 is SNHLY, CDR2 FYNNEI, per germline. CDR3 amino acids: CASKPNTGELFF. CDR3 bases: TGTGCCAGCAAGCCGAACACCGGGGAGCTGTTTTTT.

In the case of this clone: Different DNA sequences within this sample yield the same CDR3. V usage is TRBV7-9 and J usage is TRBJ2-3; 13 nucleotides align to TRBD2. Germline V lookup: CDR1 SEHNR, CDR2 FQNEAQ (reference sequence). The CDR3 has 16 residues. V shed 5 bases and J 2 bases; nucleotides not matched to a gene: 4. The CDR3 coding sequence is TGTGCCAGCAGCCTACTAGCGGGAGGGAACACAGATACGCAGTATTTT. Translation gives CASSLLAGGNTDTQYF.

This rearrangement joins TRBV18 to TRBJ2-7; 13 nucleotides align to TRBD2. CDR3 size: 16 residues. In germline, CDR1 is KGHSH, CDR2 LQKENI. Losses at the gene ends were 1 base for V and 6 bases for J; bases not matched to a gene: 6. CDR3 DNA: TGTGCCAGCTCACCACTGGGGGGGACTAGCGGGACCGAGCAGTACTTC. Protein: CASSPLGGTSGTEQYF.

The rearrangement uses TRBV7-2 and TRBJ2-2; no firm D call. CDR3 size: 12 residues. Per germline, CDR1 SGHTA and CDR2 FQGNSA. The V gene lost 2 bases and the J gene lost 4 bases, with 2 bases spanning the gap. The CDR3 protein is CASSLLTGELFF. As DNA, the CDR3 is TGTGCCAGCAGCTTACTCACCGGGGAGCTGTTTTTT. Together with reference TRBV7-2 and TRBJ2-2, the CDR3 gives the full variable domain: GAGVSQSPSNKVTEKGKDVELRCDPISGHTALYWYRQSLGQGLEFLIYFQGNSAPDKSGLPSDRFSAERTGGSVSTLTIQRTQQEDSAVYLCASSLLTGELFFGEGSRLTVL.